This T cell receptor (beta chain) was recovered during a study of T-cell reconstitution after alpha-beta-depleted transplantation in children. Overall study findings and caveats: Newly made T cells mostly supplied T-cell counts and diversity one year after transplant. About two months after transplant, alpha-beta T cells reportedly came from several hundred expanded graft clones. For some patients, TCRbeta diversity was high at day 60 because of recipient T cells and thymic progenitors that survived.

This clonotype has more than one count but fewer than ten. The antigen is unknown. Trimming left V 4 bases short and J 2 bases short, with 21 bases between. Germline CDR1 is SQVTM and CDR2 is ANQGSEA. This CDR3 is 16 amino acids long. Molecular barcoding with unique molecular identifiers was used for the TCRbeta library. A single record per CDR3 protein comes from TCRdb applying MiXCR to the PCR reads. The sample carries approximately 130,000 distinct CDR3 sequences, about 9.5% recorded once. The specimen was PBMCs, mostly from graft donor cells, collected 180 days after TCRalphabeta/CD19-depleted stem cell transplant. This clonotype was sampled from a girl under two years old who had a stem cell transplant for combined immunodeficiency, so the T cells may come from the graft donor. The chain is built from TRBV29-1 and TRBJ2-7, with a tentative D call TRBD1 (5 bases). The CDR3 sequence is CSVGVWQGVLTYEQYF. In DNA form, the CDR3 reads TGCAGCGTTGGTGTATGGCAGGGCGTTTTAACCTACGAGCAGTACTTC.